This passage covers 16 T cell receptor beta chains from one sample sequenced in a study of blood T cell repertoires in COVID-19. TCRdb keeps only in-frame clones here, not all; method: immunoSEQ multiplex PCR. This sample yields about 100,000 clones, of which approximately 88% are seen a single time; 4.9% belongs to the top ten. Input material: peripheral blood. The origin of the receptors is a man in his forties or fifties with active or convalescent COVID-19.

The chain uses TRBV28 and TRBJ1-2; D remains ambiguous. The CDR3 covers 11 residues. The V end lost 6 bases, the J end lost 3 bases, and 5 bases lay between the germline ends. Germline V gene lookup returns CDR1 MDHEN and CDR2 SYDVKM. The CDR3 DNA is TGTGCCAGCAGCATTTACTATGGCTACACCTTC. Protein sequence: CASSIYYGYTF.

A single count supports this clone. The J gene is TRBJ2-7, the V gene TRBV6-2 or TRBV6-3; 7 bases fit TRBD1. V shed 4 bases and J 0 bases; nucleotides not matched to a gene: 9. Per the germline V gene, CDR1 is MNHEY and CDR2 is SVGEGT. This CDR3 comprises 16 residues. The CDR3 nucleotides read TGTGCCAGCAGTTTCAACCCGAGGACAGGCTCCTACGAGCAGTACTTC. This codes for CASSFNPRTGSYEQYF.

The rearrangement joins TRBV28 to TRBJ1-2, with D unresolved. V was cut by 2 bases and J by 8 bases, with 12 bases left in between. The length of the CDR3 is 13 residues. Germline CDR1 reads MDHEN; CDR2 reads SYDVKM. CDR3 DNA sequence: TGTGCCAGCAGTTTACTGGGCATTGAGGGCTACACCTTC. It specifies CASSLLGIEGYTF.

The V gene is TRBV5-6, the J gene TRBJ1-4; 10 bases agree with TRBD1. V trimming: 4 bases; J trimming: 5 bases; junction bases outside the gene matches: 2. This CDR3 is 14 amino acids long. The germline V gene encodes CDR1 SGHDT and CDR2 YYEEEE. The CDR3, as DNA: TGTGCCAGCAGCGTGGGACAGGGGAATGAAAAACTGTTTTTT. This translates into CASSVGQGNEKLFF.

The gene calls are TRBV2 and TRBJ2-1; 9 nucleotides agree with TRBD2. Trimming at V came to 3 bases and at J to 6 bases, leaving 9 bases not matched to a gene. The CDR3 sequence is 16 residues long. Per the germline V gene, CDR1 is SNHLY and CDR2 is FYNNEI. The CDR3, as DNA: TGTGCCAGCAGTGAGACTAGCGGCCCCCCCTCCAATGAGCAGTTCTTC. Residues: CASSETSGPPSNEQFF.

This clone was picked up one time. CDR3 loop: CASSGSGEQYF. CDR3 nucleotide sequence: TGTGCCAGCAGTGGGTCGGGCGAGCAGTACTTC. This chain connects TRBV28 to TRBJ2-7, with D unclear. The CDR3 runs 11 residues. Trimming pared 5 bases from V and 6 bases from J, leaving 8 bases between. Germline CDR1 MDHEN, CDR2 SYDVKM.

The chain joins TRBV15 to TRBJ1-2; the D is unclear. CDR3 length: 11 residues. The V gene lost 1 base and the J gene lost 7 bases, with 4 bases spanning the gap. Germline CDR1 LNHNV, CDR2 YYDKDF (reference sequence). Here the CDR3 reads CATSRVGGYTF. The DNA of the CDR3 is TGTGCCACCAGCAGAGTCGGTGGCTACACCTTC.

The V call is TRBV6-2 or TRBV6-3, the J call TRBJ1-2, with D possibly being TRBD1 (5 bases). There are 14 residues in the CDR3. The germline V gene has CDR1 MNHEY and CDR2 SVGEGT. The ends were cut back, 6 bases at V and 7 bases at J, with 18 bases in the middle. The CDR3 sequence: CASSTGSFTAGYTF. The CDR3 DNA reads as TGTGCCAGCAGCACAGGATCTTTTACTGCTGGCTACACCTTC.

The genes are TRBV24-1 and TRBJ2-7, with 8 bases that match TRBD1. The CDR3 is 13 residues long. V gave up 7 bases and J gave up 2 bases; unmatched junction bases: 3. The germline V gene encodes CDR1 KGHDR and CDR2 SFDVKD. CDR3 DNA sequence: TGTGCCACCAGCGGGACAGGACCCTACGAGCAGTACTTC. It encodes CATSGTGPYEQYF.

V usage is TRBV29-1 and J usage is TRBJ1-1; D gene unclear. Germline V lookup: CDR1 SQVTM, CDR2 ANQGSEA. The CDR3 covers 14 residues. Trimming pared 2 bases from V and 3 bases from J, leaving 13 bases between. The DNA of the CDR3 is TGCAGCGTTGAAAGAGGAGCGGGTTACACTGAAGCTTTCTTT. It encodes CSVERGAGYTEAFF.

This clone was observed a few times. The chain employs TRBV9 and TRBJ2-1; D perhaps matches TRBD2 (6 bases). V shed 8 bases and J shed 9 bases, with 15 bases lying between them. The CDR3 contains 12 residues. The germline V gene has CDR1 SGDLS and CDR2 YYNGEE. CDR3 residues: CASGGMGSEQFF. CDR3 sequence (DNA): TGTGCCAGTGGCGGGATGGGTAGTGAGCAGTTCTTC.

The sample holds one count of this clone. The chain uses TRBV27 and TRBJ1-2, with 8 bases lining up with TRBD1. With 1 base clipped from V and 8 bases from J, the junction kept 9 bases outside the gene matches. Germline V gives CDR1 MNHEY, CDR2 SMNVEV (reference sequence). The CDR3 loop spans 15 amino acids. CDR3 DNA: TGTGCCAGCAGTTTATTTCGGGACAGGATCCAGGGCTACACCTTC. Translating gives CASSLFRDRIQGYTF.

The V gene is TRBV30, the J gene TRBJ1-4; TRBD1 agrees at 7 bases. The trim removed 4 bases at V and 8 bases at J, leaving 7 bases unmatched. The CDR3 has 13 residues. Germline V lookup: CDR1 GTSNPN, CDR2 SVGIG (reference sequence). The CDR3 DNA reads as TGTGCCTGGAATGGACAGGAGGGCGAAAAACTGTTTTTT. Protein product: CAWNGQEGEKLFF.

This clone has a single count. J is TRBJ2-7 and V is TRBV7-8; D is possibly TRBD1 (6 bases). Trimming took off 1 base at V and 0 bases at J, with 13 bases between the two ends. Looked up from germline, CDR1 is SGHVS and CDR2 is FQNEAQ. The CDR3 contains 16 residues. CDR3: CASSLEGQGSSYEQYF. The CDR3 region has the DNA TGTGCCAGCAGCTTAGAAGGGCAGGGGAGCTCCTACGAGCAGTACTTC.

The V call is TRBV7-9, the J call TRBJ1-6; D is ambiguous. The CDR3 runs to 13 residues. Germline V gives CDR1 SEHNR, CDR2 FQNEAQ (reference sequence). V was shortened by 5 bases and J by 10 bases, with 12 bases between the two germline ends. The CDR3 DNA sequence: TGTGCCAGCAGCGAACAATACACGTCACCCCTCCACTTT. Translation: CASSEQYTSPLHF. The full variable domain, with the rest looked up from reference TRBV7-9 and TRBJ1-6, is DTGVSQNPRHKITKRGQNVTFRCDPISEHNRLYWYRQTLGQGPEFLTYFQNEAQLEKSRLLSDRFSAERPKGSFSTLEIQRTEQGDSAMYLCASSEQYTSPLHFGNGTRLTVT.

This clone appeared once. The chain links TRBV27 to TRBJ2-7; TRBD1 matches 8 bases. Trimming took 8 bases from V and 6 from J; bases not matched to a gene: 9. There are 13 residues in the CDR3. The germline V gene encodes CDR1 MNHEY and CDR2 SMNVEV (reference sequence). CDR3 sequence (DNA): TGTGCCAGCCAGCGGCAGGGGGCACCCGAGCAGTACTTC. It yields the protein CASQRQGAPEQYF.